This paragraph reports one T cell receptor beta chain. Antigen unknown. The data are from a study of cytotoxic CD8 clonotypes in ibrutinib-treated CLL. About the research overall: Following treatment for a median roughly 12 months, range 6 to 36, response samples were then taken. On average, approximately 95,000 productive rearrangements and 260,000 or so productive templates per sample. Findings and caveats of the study: Rising at ibrutinib response, clonality subsequently fell back toward baseline at progression.

CDR1 and CDR2 (germline): SGHRS, YFSETQ. V was clipped by 4 bases and J by 0 bases; unmatched bases: 3. This CDR3 region has 15 residues. Some clones are missing from TCRdb's copy, which holds only in-frame ones; the method was immunoSEQ multiplex PCR. The sample yields fewer than 75,000 clones, approximately 71% seen once. TCR beta library input comprised approximately 1.9 micrograms of genomic DNA from cryopreserved PBMCs. This material consisted of PBMCs, taken after 12 months of ibrutinib treatment. This clonotype originated in a human donor with chronic lymphocytic leukemia. The gene calls are TRBV5-1 and TRBJ2-3, with 9 bases fitting TRBD1. In DNA, the CDR3 is TGCGCCAGCAGCCGGGACAGGGTGAGCACAGATACGCAGTATTTT. Amino acid sequence: CASSRDRVSTDTQYF.